These 2 T cell receptor beta chains came from one sample sequenced in a study of blood T cell repertoires in COVID-19. Assay: immunoSEQ multiplex PCR; the TCRdb copy retains only in-frame clones and omits some. The sample has roughly 40,000 clones; approximately 91% are singletons. The sample comprised peripheral blood. The source of these receptors is a human donor in a cohort sampled during active COVID-19.

The chain uses TRBV7-3 and TRBJ1-1, with D hard to call. The V and J ends lost 3 bases and 0 bases respectively, with 17 bases between them. This CDR3 spans 17 amino acids. Looked up from germline, CDR1 is SGHTA and CDR2 is FQGTGA. CDR3 amino acids: CASSLRPDLTMNTEAFF. The CDR3 DNA follows: TGTGCCAGCAGCTTGAGGCCGGATCTTACTATGAACACTGAAGCTTTCTTT.

CDR3: CASSRGLDYNEQFF. CDR3 in DNA: TGTGCCAGCAGTAGGGGACTAGACTACAATGAGCAGTTCTTC. V usage is TRBV5-8 and J usage is TRBJ2-1; 8 bases match TRBD2. CDR3 length: 14 amino acids. V lost 5 bases and J lost 3; bases outside the gene matches: 4. Germline V gene lookup returns CDR1 SGHTS and CDR2 YDEGEE.